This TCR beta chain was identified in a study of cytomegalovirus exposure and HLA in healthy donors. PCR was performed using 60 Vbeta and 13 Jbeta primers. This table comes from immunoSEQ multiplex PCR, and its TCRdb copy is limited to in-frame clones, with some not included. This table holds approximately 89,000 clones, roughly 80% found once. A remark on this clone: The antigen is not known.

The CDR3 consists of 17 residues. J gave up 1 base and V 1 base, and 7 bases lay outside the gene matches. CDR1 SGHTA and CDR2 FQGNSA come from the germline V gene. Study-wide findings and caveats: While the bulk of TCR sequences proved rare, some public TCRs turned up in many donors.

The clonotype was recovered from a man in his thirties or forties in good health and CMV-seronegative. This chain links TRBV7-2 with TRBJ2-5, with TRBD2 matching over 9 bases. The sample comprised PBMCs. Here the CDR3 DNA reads TGTGCCAGCAGCTTAGAACGGCTAGCGGGGTTCCAAGAGACCCAGTACTTC. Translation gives CASSLERLAGFQETQYF.